This T cell receptor (beta chain) is drawn from a study of regulatory T cells in long-lasting Graves disease. Construction of TCR beta libraries relied on iRepertoire HTBI primers and on Arm-PCR targeting CDR3 regions. TCRdb called the multiplex PCR reads again in MiXCR, with one record for every CDR3 protein. Found here are 500,000 or so distinct CDR3 sequences, 11% to 15% of them singletons; the top ten hold approximately 15%. The sample's time point: newly diagnosed GD, antithyroid drugs for less than 3 months. From PBMCs, RNA was extracted and then used to make the TCR library. This clonotype came up many times. The data also belong to a second study, concerning T cells in Graves' hyperthyroidism and ophthalmopathy. That study adds: The HTBI set primed first-round TCR CDR3 RT-PCR.

The clonotype originates from a woman in her 50s with Graves disease. The specimen comprised peripheral blood mononuclear cells (PBMCs), sampled at new diagnosis, from a patient treated with antithyroid drugs.

CDR3 DNA: TGCAGTGCTAGAGGAACGGGCAGCCGACAGTTGAGCTCCTACGAGCAGTACTTC. Protein sequence: CSARGTGSRQLSSYEQYF. The V call is TRBV20-1, the J call TRBJ2-7; TRBD1 might be the D (5 bases). Trimming stripped 1 base from V and 0 bases from J, with 22 bases between. Germline CDR1 reads DFQATT; CDR2 reads SNEGSKA (reference sequence). CDR3 length: 18 amino acids.